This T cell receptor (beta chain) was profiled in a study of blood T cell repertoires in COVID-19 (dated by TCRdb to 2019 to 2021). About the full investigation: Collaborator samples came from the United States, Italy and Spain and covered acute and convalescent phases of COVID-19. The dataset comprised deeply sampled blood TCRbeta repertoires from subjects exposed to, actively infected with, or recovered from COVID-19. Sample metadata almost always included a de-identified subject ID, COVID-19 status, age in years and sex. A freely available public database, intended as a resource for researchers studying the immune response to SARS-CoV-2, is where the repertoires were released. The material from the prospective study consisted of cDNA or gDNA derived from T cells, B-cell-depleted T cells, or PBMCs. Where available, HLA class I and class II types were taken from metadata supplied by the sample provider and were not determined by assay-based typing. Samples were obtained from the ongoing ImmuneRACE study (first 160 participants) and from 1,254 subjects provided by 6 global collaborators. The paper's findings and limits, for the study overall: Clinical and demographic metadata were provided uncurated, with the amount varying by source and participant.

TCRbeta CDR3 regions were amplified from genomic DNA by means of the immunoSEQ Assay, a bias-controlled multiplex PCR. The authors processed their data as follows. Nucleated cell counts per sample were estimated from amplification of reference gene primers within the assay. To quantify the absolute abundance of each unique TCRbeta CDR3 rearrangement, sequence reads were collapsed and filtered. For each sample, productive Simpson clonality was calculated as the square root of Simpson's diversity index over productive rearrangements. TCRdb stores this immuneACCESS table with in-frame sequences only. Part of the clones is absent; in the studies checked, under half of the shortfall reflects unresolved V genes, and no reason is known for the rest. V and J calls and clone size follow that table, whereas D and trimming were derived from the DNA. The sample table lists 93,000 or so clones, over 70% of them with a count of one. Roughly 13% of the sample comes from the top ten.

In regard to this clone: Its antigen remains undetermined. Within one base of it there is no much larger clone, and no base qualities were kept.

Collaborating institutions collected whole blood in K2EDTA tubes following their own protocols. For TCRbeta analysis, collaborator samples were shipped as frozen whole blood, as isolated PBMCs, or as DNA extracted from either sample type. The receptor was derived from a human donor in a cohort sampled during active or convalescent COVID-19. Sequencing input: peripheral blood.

The DNA reads TGTGCCAGCAGTGATCCCGGGACAGGGAGTGAAAAACTGTTTTTT. Its protein product is CASSDPGTGSEKLFF. The chain couples TRBV6-1 to TRBJ1-4, and TRBD1 aligns with 9 junction nucleotides. The CDR3 contains 15 residues, cysteine and phenylalanine counted. CDR3 DNA only is kept here, 45 bases in frame from base 1. The germline V gene sets CDR1 to MNHNS and CDR2 to SASEGT. V trim: 3 bases; J trim: 7 bases; unmatched bases: 6.